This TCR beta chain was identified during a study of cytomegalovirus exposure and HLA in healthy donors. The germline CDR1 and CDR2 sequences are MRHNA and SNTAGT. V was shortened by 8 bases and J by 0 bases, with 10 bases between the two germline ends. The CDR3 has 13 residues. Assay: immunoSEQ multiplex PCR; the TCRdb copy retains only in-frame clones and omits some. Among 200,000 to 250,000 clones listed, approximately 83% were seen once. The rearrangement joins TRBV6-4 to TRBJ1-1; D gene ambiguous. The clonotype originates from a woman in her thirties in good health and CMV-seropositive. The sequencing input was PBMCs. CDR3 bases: TGTGCCAGCTCGATGGCGGTGAACACTGAAGCTTTCTTT. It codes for CASSMAVNTEAFF.